This T cell receptor (beta chain) was sequenced during a study of T cells after yellow fever vaccination. This clonotype was picked up a small number of times. Germline lookup yields CDR1 DFQATT and CDR2 SNEGSKA (reference sequence). This CDR3 has 13 amino acids. V shed 3 bases and J shed 0 bases, with 8 bases lying between them. TCRdb re-derived calls from the 5' RACE reads in MiXCR, one entry per CDR3 protein. Of about 300,000 distinct CDR3 sequences in the sample, around 8.6% were seen once. This rearrangement joins TRBV20-1 to TRBJ1-1; a possible D gene is TRBD1 (5 bases). Material: CD4+ T cells sorted from PBMCs, obtained 5 days after the yellow fever booster vaccination. The TCR originated in a man aged 18 to 30 who received the YFV17D yellow fever vaccine. Here the CDR3 DNA reads TGCAGTGCTAGTGCAGGGTTGAACACTGAAGCTTTCTTT. Translated, it gives CSASAGLNTEAFF.